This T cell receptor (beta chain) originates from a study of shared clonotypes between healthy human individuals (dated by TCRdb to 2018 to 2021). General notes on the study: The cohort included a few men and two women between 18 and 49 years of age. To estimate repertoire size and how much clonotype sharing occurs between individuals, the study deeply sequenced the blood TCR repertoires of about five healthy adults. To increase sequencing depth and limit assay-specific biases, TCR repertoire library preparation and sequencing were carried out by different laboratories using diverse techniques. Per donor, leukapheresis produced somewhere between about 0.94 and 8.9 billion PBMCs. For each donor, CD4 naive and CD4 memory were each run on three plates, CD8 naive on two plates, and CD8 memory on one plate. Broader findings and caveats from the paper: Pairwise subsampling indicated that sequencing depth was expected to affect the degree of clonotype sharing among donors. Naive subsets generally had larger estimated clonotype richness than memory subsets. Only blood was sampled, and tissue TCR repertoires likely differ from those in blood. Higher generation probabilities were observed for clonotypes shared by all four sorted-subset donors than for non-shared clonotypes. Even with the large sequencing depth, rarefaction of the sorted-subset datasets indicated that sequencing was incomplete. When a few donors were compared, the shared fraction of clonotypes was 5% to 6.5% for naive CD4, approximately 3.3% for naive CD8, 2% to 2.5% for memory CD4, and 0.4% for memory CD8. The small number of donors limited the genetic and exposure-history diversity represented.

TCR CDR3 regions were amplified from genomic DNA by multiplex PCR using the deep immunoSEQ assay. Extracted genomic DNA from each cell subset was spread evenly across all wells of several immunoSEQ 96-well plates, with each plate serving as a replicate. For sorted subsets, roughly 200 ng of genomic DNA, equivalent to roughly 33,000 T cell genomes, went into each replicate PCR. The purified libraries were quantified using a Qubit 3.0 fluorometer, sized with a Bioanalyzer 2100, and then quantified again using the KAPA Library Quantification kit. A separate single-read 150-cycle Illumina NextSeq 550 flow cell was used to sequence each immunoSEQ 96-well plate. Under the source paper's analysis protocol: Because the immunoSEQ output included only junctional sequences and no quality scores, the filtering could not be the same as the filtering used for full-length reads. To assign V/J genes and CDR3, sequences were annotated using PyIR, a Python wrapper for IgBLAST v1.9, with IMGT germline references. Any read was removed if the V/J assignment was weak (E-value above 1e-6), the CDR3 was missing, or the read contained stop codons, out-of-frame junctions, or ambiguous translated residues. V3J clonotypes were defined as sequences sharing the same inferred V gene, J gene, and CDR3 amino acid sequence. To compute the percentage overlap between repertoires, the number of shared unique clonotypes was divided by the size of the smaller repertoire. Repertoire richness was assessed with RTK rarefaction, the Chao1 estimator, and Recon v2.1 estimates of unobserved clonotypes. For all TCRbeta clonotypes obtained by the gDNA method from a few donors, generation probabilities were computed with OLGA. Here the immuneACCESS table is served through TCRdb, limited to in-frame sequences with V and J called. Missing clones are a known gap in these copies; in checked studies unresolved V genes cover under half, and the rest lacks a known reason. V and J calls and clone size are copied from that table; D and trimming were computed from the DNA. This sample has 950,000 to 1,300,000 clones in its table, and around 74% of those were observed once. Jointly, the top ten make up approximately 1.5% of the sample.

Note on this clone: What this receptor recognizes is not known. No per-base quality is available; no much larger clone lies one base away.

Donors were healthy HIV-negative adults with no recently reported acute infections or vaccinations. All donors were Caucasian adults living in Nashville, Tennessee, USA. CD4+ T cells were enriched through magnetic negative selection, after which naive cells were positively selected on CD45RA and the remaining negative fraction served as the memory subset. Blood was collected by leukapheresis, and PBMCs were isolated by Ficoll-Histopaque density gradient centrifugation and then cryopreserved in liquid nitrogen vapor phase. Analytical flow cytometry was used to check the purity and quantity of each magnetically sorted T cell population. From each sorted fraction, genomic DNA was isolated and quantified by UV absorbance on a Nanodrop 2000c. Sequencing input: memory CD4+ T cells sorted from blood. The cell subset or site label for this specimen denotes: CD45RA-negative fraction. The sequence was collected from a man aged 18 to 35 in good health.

In nucleotides, the sequence is TGTGCCAGTAGTCTTTCGGGGGATCAGCCCCAGCATTTT. The resulting protein is CASSLSGDQPQHF. The V and J genes are TRBV19 and TRBJ1-5; the best D guess is TRBD1, with 5 bases matching. CDR3 length: 13 amino acids, cysteine to phenylalanine. Only CDR3 DNA remains: 39 bases, in frame from the first base. V and J are truncated by 5 bases and 5 bases respectively, leaving an intervening sequence of 10 bases. According to the germline V gene (reference sequence), CDR1 reads LNHDA and CDR2 reads SQIVND.